This TCR beta chain was captured by sequencing in a study of cytomegalovirus exposure and HLA in healthy donors. This PCR relied on a set of 60 Vbeta primers and 13 Jbeta primers. Method: immunoSEQ multiplex PCR; TCRdb's copy keeps in-frame clones and lacks some. Altogether hundreds of thousands of clones are present, approximately 78% being singletons, with the ten largest covering about 0.45%. Points on this clone: What it binds is not known.

Study-wide results and limits: A later look showed TCR association rates differing by HLA locus, highest for DRB1 and lowest for HLA-C. In vitro, a few CMV-associated chains proved specific for CMV antigens.

The receptor comes from a boy between 10 and 17 years old in good health and CMV-seronegative. The sequenced sample consisted of PBMCs.

The CDR3 nucleotides read TGTGCCATTCGGAGGGGGAGGGGAGATACGCAGTATTTT. This encodes CAIRRGRGDTQYF. The V call is TRBV6-5, the J call TRBJ2-3; perhaps TRBD2 as D (7 bases). V gave up 10 bases and J gave up 5 bases, with 16 bases separating them. The CDR3 has 13 residues. Germline CDR1 and CDR2: MNHEY and SVGAGI.